The rows below give T cell receptor beta chains drawn from one sample of a study of blood T cells in healthy people across ages. TCRdb ran MiXCR on the 5' RACE reads and lists one entry per CDR3 protein. The top ten clones hold less than 15% of a sample with around 1,100,000 distinct CDR3 sequences, roughly two fifths of them seen once. The specimen was blood. Every receptor here comes from a man younger than 35 in good health. The CDR3 runs from the conserved cysteine through the conserved F or W. D genes are given only for firm matches. Size is stated for part of the rows, as once, few or many counts, or as a class when the clone is expanded.

TRBV20-1,-,few,TRBJ2-7,TGCAGTGCCCACCGCGGGGGACATTACAATGAGCAGTACTTC,CSAHRGGHYNEQYF
TRBV12-3/TRBV12-4,-,-,TRBJ2-3,TGTGCCAGCAGTACTGAGGCATCAACTGTCACAGATACGCAGTATTTT,CASSTEASTVTDTQYF
TRBV2,TRBD2,-,TRBJ2-3,TGTGCCAGCAGTGAACGGGCTAGCGGGGGGAAGCAGTATTTT,CASSERASGGKQYF
TRBV14,-,few,TRBJ2-3,TGTGCCAGCAGCCAAGATACTTGGTGGGCCAGTACTGCTAGCACAGATACGCAGTATTTT,CASSQDTWWASTASTDTQYF
TRBV25-1,-,few,TRBJ1-2,TGTGCCAGCAGTGCCCTCCCTGATAACTATGGCTACACCTTC,CASSALPDNYGYTF
TRBV12-3/TRBV12-4,-,-,TRBJ1-2,TGTGCCAGCACTACCTCCGGGAGTAACTATGGCTACACCTTC,CASTTSGSNYGYTF
TRBV4-3,-,-,TRBJ1-4,TGCGCCAGCAGCCAAGACCCCCGGGAACTTAATGAAAAACTGTTTTTT,CASSQDPRELNEKLFF
TRBV4-3,TRBD1,-,TRBJ2-7,TGCGCCAGCAGCCCCGGGACAGGGGTTGACGAGCAGTACTTC,CASSPGTGVDEQYF
TRBV4-1,TRBD2,-,TRBJ2-7,TGCGCCAGCAGCCGTCTAGCGGAAAATTACAATGAGCAGTACTTC,CASSRLAENYNEQYF
TRBV3-1,-,-,TRBJ1-5,TGTGCCAGCAGCCAAGTCGGAGTCGGTCAGCCCCAGCATTTT,CASSQVGVGQPQHF
TRBV4-2,-,-,TRBJ1-5,TGTGCCAGCAGCCAAGATCTTGGCAACAATCAGCCCCAGCATTTT,CASSQDLGNNQPQHF
TRBV6-5,TRBD1,-,TRBJ1-3,TGTGCCAGCAGTTACACTTGGACAGGGGGCAACTCTGGAAACACCATATATTTT,CASSYTWTGGNSGNTIYF
TRBV5-1,TRBD1,-,TRBJ1-1,TGCGCCAGCAGCGTACGGGACAGCTCATGGAACACTGAAGCTTTCTTT,CASSVRDSSWNTEAFF
TRBV7-2,-,-,TRBJ1-5,TGTGCCAGCAGCTTAGCAGGGCAGAATCAGCCCCAGCATTTT,CASSLAGQNQPQHF
TRBV7-4,-,few,TRBJ2-4,TGTGCCAGCAGCTTTAAGCCTACCAAAAACATTCAGTACTTC,CASSFKPTKNIQYF
TRBV7-9,-,few,TRBJ1-1,TGTGCCGGTCTCCACGGGGGACCACTATTGAACACTGAAGCTTTCTTT,CAGLHGGPLLNTEAFF
TRBV5-5,-,once,TRBJ2-2,TGTGCCAGCAGAAATGAAAAGAGGGGTGCGAACACCGGGGAGCTGTTTTTT,CASRNEKRGANTGELFF
TRBV2,-,-,TRBJ1-4,TGTGCCAGCAGGACAGTCGTAGGGACGACCGGGGGAAAACTGTTTTTT,CASRTVVGTTGGKLFF
TRBV6-6,-,few,TRBJ2-7,TGTGCCAGCAGTTGGGGCCCTGATTCCTACGAGCAGTACTTC,CASSWGPDSYEQYF
TRBV20-1,TRBD1,few,TRBJ2-7,TGCAGTGCTAGAGAGGGGACAGGGGGCTCCGAGCAGTACTTC,CSAREGTGGSEQYF
TRBV28,-,-,TRBJ1-2,TGTGCCAGCACCCCGGGCATGAACTATGGCTACACCTTC,CASTPGMNYGYTF
TRBV24-1,TRBD1,once,TRBJ2-1,TGTGCCACCAGTGATCCCGGGACAGCCAACAATGAGCAGTTCTTC,CATSDPGTANNEQFF
TRBV6-5,-,few,TRBJ2-3,TGTGCCAGCAGACGAAATGGGGGGACAGATACGCAGTATTTT,CASRRNGGTDTQYF